The rows below give T cell receptor beta chains drawn from one sample of a study of OX40 agonist ivuxolimab in advanced cancers. Profiling relied on immunoSEQ multiplex PCR, and the TCRdb table lists in-frame clones only, not all of them. The sample contains 75,000 to 100,000 clones, 90% of which appear only once. The input for sequencing was CD4+ or CD8+ T cells sorted from blood, taken in a trial of the OX40 agonist ivuxolimab. The receptor set was obtained from an adult with an advanced solid tumor such as melanoma, head and neck, liver or kidney cancer. CDR3s include the opening cysteine and the closing phenylalanine or tryptophan. The D gene is left open where the match is weak. Where a row states a size, it is once, few, many or the class of an expanded clone; other rows omit it.

d_gene: TRBD1; v_gene: TRBV19; abundance: -; j_gene: TRBJ2-5; CDR3aa: CASSIRGQGVGETQYF; CDR3nt: TGTGCCAGTAGTATAAGGGGACAGGGGGTCGGGGAGACCCAGTACTTC
d_gene: -; v_gene: TRBV18; abundance: -; j_gene: TRBJ2-7; CDR3aa: CASSPSAGRGEQYF; CDR3nt: TGTGCCAGCTCACCGTCGGCAGGGCGGGGCGAGCAGTACTTC
d_gene: -; v_gene: TRBV4-3; abundance: -; j_gene: TRBJ2-1; CDR3aa: CASSQDLAMPYNEQFF; CDR3nt: TGCGCCAGCAGCCAAGATCTGGCTATGCCCTACAATGAGCAGTTCTTC
d_gene: TRBD1; v_gene: TRBV14; abundance: -; j_gene: TRBJ2-1; CDR3aa: CASSRTGVNEQFF; CDR3nt: TGTGCCAGCAGCCGGACAGGGGTAAATGAGCAGTTCTTC
d_gene: -; v_gene: TRBV19; abundance: -; j_gene: TRBJ2-7; CDR3aa: CASSMSASYYEQYF; CDR3nt: TGTGCCAGTAGTATGTCTGCATCTTACTACGAGCAGTACTTC
d_gene: TRBD1; v_gene: TRBV28; abundance: -; j_gene: TRBJ1-2; CDR3aa: CASQDRVRSRGYTF; CDR3nt: TGTGCCAGTCAAGACAGGGTCCGCTCTCGGGGCTACACCTTC
d_gene: TRBD1; v_gene: TRBV6-6; abundance: -; j_gene: TRBJ2-5; CDR3aa: CASSRPGQGRETQYF; CDR3nt: TGTGCCAGCAGTAGGCCGGGACAGGGTCGAGAGACCCAGTACTTC
d_gene: -; v_gene: TRBV7-2; abundance: -; j_gene: TRBJ2-4; CDR3aa: CASSLMGAADIQYF; CDR3nt: TGTGCCAGCAGCTTGATGGGGGCGGCAGACATTCAGTACTTC
d_gene: TRBD2; v_gene: TRBV5-5; abundance: -; j_gene: TRBJ2-7; CDR3aa: CASSLVLLAGGRHEQYF; CDR3nt: TGTGCCAGCAGCTTGGTACTACTAGCGGGAGGCAGACACGAGCAGTACTTC
d_gene: -; v_gene: TRBV21-1; abundance: -; j_gene: TRBJ2-3; CDR3aa: CASSRRASGNLTDTQYF; CDR3nt: TGTGCCAGCAGCCGACGAGCTAGCGGGAACCTCACAGATACGCAGTATTTT
d_gene: -; v_gene: TRBV11-3; abundance: -; j_gene: TRBJ2-7; CDR3aa: CASSLEVSRSYEQYF; CDR3nt: TGTGCCAGCAGCTTAGAGGTATCCAGGTCCTACGAGCAGTACTTC
d_gene: -; v_gene: TRBV5-1; abundance: -; j_gene: TRBJ2-1; CDR3aa: CASSLDREQFF; CDR3nt: TGCGCCAGCAGCCTAGATCGGGAGCAGTTCTTC
d_gene: TRBD1; v_gene: TRBV5-5; abundance: few; j_gene: TRBJ2-7; CDR3aa: CASGPGTGSYEQYF; CDR3nt: TGTGCCAGCGGACCCGGGACAGGGTCCTACGAGCAGTACTTC
d_gene: -; v_gene: TRBV5-4; abundance: -; j_gene: TRBJ2-7; CDR3aa: CASSSAGRGDEQYF; CDR3nt: TGTGCCAGCAGCTCAGCCGGGCGGGGTGATGAGCAGTACTTC
d_gene: TRBD1; v_gene: TRBV7-2; abundance: once; j_gene: TRBJ2-7; CDR3aa: CASSFSPGTVSYEQYF; CDR3nt: TGTGCCAGCAGCTTCTCGCCCGGGACAGTTTCCTACGAGCAGTACTTC
d_gene: TRBD2; v_gene: TRBV6-5; abundance: -; j_gene: TRBJ2-1; CDR3aa: CASSYGLAQGNEQFF; CDR3nt: TGTGCCAGCAGTTACGGACTAGCCCAGGGGAATGAGCAGTTCTTC
d_gene: -; v_gene: TRBV28; abundance: -; j_gene: TRBJ2-2; CDR3aa: CASYAGQFTGELFF; CDR3nt: TGTGCCAGCTACGCGGGACAGTTCACCGGGGAGCTGTTTTTT